The rows below give T cell receptor beta chains drawn from one sample of a study of PD-L1 blockade in urothelial cancer. Only in-frame clones appear in the TCRdb table, and some are missing; sequencing was by immunoSEQ multiplex PCR. Of 120,000 or so clones in the sample, roughly 83% were seen once. The input for sequencing was PBMCs, taken around atezolizumab (anti-PD-L1) treatment. These receptors were collected from a man aged 50-59 years with urothelial cancer. Each CDR3 is given with its conserved first and last residue.

j_call | v_call | cdr3_aa
TRBJ1-4 | TRBV5-5 | CASSSYEAGDNEKLFF
TRBJ2-5 | TRBV6-1 | CASSLTSGTRETQYF
TRBJ1-5 | TRBV19 | CASSIVPSRVSSQPQHF
TRBJ1-3 | TRBV28 | CASSAGGPGNTIYF
TRBJ2-1 | TRBV11-2 | CASSLGQGNRRNEQFF
TRBJ1-1 | TRBV29-1 | CSAGGGRQAFF
TRBJ1-6 | TRBV28 | CASSFRTGSLPLHF
TRBJ1-1 | TRBV2 | CASIGDSNTEAFF
TRBJ2-7 | TRBV2 | CASRAPLDRGIGEQYF
TRBJ2-2 | TRBV16 | CASSRIPAGEDTGELFF
TRBJ1-2 | TRBV18 | CASSPPNNNGYTF
TRBJ1-4 | TRBV15 | CATSRDLPGEGEKLFF
TRBJ2-7 | TRBV19 | CASSMTSGSYEQYF
TRBJ1-2 | TRBV29-1 | CSVRTHGYTF
TRBJ2-2 | TRBV11-3 | CASSLGTGNTGELFF
TRBJ1-6 | TRBV5-1 | CASSLKGAGSPLHF
TRBJ1-2 | TRBV20-1 | CSARPRGFERF
TRBJ1-6 | TRBV2 | CASSVGGRVNSPLHF
TRBJ2-7 | TRBV15 | CATSRVRGPGGWEQYF